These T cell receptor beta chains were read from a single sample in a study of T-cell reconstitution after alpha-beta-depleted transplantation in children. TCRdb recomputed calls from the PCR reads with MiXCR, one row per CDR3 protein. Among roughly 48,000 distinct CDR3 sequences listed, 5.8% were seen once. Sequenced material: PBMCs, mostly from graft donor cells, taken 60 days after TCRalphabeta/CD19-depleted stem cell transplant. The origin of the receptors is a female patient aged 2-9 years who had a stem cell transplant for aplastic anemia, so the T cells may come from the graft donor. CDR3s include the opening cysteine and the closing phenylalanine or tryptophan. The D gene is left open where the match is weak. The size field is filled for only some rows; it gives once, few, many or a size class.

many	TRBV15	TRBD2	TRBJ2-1	CATSRVMASGYNEQFF	TGTGCCACCAGCAGAGTAATGGCTAGCGGTTACAATGAGCAGTTCTTC
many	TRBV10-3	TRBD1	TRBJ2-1	CAIKETGGNEQFF	TGTGCCATCAAAGAGACAGGGGGCAATGAGCAGTTCTTC
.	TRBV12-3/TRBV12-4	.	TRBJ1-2	CASSQSGDYTF	TGTGCCAGCAGTCAAAGTGGAGACTACACCTTC
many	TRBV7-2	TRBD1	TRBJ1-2	CASSLAPGQGASGYTF	TGTGCCAGCAGCTTAGCCCCGGGACAGGGCGCATCCGGCTACACCTTC
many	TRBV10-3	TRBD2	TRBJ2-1	CAISRLAGGDNEQFF	TGTGCCATCAGTCGTCTAGCGGGGGGTGACAATGAGCAGTTCTTC
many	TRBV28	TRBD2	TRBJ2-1	CASKRAGSYNEQFF	TGTGCCAGCAAGCGAGCGGGATCCTACAATGAGCAGTTCTTC
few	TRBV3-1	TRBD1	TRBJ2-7	CASSHTKVWGQSYEQYF	TGTGCCAGCAGCCATACCAAAGTGTGGGGACAGAGCTACGAGCAGTACTTC
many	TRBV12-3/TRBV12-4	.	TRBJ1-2	CASSLGVAAALYDTF	TGTGCCAGCAGCCTCGGAGTGGCAGCGGCGCTATATGACACCTTC
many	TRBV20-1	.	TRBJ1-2	CSARRPRVKENYGYTF	TGCAGTGCTAGGAGGCCCAGGGTAAAGGAGAACTATGGCTACACCTTC
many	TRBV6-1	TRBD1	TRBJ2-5	CASRQGFQETQYF	TGTGCCAGCCGACAGGGATTCCAAGAGACCCAGTACTTC
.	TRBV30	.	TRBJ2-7	CAWTSPGDYEQYF	TGTGCCTGGACGTCCCCAGGGGATTACGAGCAGTACTTC
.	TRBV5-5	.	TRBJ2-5	CASSLLGNDETQYF	TGTGCCAGCAGCTTGTTAGGGAACGATGAGACCCAGTACTTC
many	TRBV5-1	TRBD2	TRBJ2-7	CASSLGGTSGYEQYF	TGCGCCAGCAGCTTGGGGGGGACTAGCGGCTACGAGCAGTACTTC
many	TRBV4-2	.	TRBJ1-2	CASSQDRAGTYGYTF	TGTGCCAGCAGCCAAGATAGGGCAGGTACCTATGGCTACACCTTC
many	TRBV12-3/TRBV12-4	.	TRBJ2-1	CASSLYGGSSYNEQFF	TGTGCCAGCAGTTTATATGGGGGGAGCTCCTACAATGAGCAGTTCTTC
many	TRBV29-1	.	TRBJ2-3	CSVAQTDTQYF	TGCAGCGTTGCCCAGACAGATACGCAGTATTTT
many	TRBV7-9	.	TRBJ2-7	CASSISGVRRAYEQYF	TGTGCCAGCAGCATCTCAGGGGTAAGACGAGCCTACGAGCAGTACTTC
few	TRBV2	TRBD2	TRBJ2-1	CASSVSGGGNEQFF	TGTGCCAGCAGTGTTAGCGGGGGCGGGAATGAGCAGTTCTTC
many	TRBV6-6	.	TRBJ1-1	CASSYPEQGLNTEAFF	TGTGCCAGCAGTTACCCGGAACAGGGACTAAACACTGAAGCTTTCTTT
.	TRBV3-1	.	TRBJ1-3	CASSQDQKPTDTIYF	TGTGCCAGCAGCCAAGATCAGAAGCCCACGGACACCATATATTTT
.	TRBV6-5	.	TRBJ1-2	CASKGGTGRLRYGYTF	TGTGCCAGCAAGGGGGGAACAGGGCGGCTTCGGTATGGCTACACCTTC
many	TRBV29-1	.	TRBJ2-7	CSVEAWVGGADEQYF	TGCAGCGTTGAAGCCTGGGTGGGGGGCGCGGACGAGCAGTACTTC
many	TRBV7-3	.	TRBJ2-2	CASSLMGQGGGGGELFF	TGTGCCAGCAGCTTAATGGGGCAGGGAGGAGGCGGCGGGGAGCTGTTTTTT
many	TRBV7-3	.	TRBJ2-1	CASPFITGSKQFF	TGTGCCAGCCCCTTTATAACCGGGTCAAAGCAGTTCTTC
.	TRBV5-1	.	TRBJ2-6	CASSLVGGTGPNVLTF	TGCGCCAGCAGCTTGGTTGGGGGGACTGGGCCCAACGTCCTGACTTTC
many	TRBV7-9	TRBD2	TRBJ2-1	CASSSTLGSGKSMSYNEQFF	TGTGCCAGCAGCTCCACCCTGGGGAGCGGGAAAAGTATGTCCTACAATGAGCAGTTCTTC
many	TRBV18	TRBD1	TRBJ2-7	CASSVQGSSYEQYF	TGTGCCAGCTCAGTACAGGGGTCGTCCTACGAGCAGTACTTC
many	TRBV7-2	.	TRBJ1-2	CASSLAIGAPTF	TGTGCCAGCAGCTTAGCGATTGGGGCTCCCACCTTC
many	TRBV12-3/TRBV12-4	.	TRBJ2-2	CASSENRAITGELFF	TGTGCCAGCAGCGAAAACCGGGCAATCACCGGGGAGCTGTTTTTT
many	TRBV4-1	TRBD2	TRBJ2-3	CASSQDPGTSGPTDTQYF	TGCGCCAGCAGCCAAGACCCCGGGACTAGCGGCCCCACAGATACGCAGTATTTT
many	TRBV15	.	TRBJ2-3	CATSRVGGREDTQYF	TGTGCCACCAGCAGAGTGGGGGGGCGGGAAGATACGCAGTATTTT
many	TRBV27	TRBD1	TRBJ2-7	CATGDRGPYEQYF	TGTGCCACCGGAGACAGGGGTCCCTACGAGCAGTACTTC
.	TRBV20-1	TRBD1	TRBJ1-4	CSAREGQGENATNEKLFF	TGCAGTGCTAGAGAGGGACAGGGGGAAAATGCAACTAATGAAAAACTGTTTTTT
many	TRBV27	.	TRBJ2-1	CASSLSRQVPYNEQFF	TGTGCCAGCAGTTTATCGAGGCAGGTACCCTACAATGAGCAGTTCTTC